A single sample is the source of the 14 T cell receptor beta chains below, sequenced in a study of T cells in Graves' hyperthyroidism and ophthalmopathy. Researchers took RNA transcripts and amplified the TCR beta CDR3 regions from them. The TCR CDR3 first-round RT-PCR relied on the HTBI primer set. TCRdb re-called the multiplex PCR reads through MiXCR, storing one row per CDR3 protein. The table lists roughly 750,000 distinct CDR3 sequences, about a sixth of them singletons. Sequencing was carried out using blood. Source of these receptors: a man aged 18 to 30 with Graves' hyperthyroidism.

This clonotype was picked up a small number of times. CDR3 sequence: CASSLWAPNEKLFF. CDR3 in DNA: TGTGCCAGCAGCTTATGGGCGCCTAATGAAAAACTGTTTTTT. The rearrangement links TRBV7-2 to TRBJ1-4; D is unresolved. CDR1 is SGHTA, CDR2 FQGNSA, per germline. This CDR3 has 14 amino acids. The V gene lost 2 bases and the J gene lost 3 bases, with 7 bases spanning the gap.

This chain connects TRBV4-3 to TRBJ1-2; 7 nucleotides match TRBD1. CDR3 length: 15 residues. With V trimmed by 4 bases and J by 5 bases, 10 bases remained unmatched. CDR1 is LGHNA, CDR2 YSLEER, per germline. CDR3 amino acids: CASSLRSGGGYGYTF. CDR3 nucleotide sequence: TGCGCCAGCAGCCTCCGGTCAGGGGGAGGGTATGGCTACACCTTC.

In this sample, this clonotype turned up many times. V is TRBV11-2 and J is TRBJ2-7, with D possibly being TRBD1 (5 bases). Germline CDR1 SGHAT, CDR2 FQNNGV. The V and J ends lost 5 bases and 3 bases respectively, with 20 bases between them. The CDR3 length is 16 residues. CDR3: CASSPQIYRPLYEQYF. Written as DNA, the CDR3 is TGTGCCAGCAGCCCCCAAATATACAGGCCCCTCTACGAGCAGTACTTC.

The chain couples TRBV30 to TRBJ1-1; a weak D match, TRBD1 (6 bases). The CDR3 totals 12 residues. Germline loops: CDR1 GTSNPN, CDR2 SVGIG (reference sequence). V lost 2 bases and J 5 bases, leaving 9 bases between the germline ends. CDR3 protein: CAWSPTGTEAFF. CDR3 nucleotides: TGTGCCTGGAGTCCTACAGGGACTGAAGCTTTCTTT.

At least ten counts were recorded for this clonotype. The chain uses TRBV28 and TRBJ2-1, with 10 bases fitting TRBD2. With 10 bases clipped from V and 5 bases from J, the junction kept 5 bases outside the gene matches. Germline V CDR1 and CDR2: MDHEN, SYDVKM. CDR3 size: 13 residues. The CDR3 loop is CAIEGLANNEQFF. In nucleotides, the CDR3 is TGTGCCATCGAGGGACTAGCGAACAATGAGCAGTTCTTC. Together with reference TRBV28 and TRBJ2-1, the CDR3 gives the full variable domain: DVKVTQSSRYLVKRTGEKVFLECVQDMDHENMFWYRQDPGLGLRLIYFSYDVKMKEKGDIPEGYSVSREKKERFSLILESASTNQTSMYLCAIEGLANNEQFFGPGTRLTVL.

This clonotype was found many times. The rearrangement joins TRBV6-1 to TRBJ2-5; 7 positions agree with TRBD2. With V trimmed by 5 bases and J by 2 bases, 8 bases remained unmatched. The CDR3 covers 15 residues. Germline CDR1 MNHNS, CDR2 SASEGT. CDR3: CASSFSSGTQETQYF. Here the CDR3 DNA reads TGTGCCAGCAGTTTCTCTAGCGGAACTCAAGAGACCCAGTACTTC.

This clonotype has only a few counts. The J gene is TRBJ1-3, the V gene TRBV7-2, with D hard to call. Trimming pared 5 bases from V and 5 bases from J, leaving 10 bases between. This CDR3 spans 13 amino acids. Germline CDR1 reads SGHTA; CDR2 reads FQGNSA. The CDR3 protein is CASSDGRRNTIYF. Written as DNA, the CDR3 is TGTGCCAGCAGCGACGGACGGAGAAACACCATATATTTT.

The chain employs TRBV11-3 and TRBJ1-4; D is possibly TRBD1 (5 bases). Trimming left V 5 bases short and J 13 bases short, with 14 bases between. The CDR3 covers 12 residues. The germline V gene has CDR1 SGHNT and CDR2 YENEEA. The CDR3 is CASSLWDSPLFF. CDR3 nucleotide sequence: TGTGCCAGCAGCCTCTGGGACTCGCCACTGTTTTTT. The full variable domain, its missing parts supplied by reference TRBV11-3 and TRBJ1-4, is EAGVVQSPRYKIIEKKQPVAFWCNPISGHNTLYWYLQNLGQGPELLIRYENEEAVDDSQLPKDRFSAERLKGVDSTLKIQPAELGDSAVYLCASSLWDSPLFFGSGTQLSVL.

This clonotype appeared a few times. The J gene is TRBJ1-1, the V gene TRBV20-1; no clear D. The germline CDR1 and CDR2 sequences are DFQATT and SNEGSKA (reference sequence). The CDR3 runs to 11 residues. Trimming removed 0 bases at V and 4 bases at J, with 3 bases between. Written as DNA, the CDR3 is TGCAGTGCTAGAGAGAGCACTGAAGCTTTCTTT. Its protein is CSARESTEAFF.

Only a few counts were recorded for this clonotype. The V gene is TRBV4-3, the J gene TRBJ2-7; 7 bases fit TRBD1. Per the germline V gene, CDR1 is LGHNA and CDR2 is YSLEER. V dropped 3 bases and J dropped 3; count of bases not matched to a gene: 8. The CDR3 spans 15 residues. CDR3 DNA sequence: TGCGCCAGCAGCCAGAACAGGGGTAAGATCTACGAGCAGTACTTC. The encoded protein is CASSQNRGKIYEQYF.

CDR3 DNA: TGTGCCACAGGAGTCAGCTGGGCTACGAGCTCCTACAATGAGCAGTTCTTC. This translates into CATGVSWATSSYNEQFF. This chain uses TRBV15 with TRBJ2-1; no firm D call. In germline, CDR1 is LNHNV, CDR2 YYDKDF (reference sequence). V was cut by 9 bases and J by 0 bases, with 21 bases left in between. This CDR3 is built from 17 residues.

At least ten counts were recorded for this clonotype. CDR3 residues: CAWSVRTSSTDTQYF. CDR3 DNA sequence: TGTGCCTGGAGTGTAAGGACATCGAGCACAGATACGCAGTATTTT. The chain links TRBV30 to TRBJ2-3; D may be TRBD1 (5 bases). CDR1 is GTSNPN, CDR2 SVGIG, per germline (reference sequence). V was shortened by 0 bases and J by 0 bases, with 10 bases between the two germline ends. The CDR3 has 15 amino acids.

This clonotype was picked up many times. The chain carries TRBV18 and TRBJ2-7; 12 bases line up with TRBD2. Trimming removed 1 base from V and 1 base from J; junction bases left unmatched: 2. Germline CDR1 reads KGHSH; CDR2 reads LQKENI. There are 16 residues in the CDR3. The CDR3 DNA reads TGTGCCAGCTCACCACTGGGACTAGCGGGTTCCTACGAGCAGTACTTC. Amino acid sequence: CASSPLGLAGSYEQYF. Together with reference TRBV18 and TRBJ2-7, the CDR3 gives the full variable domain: NAGVMQNPRHLVRRRGQEARLRCSPMKGHSHVYWYRQLPEEGLKFMVYLQKENIIDESGMPKERFSAEFPKEGPSILRIQQVVRGDSAAYFCASSPLGLAGSYEQYFGPGTRLTVT.

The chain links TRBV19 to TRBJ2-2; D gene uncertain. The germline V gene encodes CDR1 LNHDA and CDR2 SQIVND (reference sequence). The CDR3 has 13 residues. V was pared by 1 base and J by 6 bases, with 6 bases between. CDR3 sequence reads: CASSIAGAGELFF. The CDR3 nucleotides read TGTGCCAGTAGTATAGCAGGTGCCGGGGAGCTGTTTTTT.